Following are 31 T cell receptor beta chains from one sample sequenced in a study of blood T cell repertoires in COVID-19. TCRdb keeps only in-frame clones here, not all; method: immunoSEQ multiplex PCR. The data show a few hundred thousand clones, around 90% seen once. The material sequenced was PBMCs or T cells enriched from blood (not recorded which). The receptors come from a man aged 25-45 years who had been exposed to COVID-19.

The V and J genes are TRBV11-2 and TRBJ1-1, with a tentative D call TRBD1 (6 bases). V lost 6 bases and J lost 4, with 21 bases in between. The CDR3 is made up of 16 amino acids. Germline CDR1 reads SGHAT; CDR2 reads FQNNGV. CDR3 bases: TGTGCCAGCAGTTGGGAGGCGGGGGCAGGCAGCACTGAAGCTTTCTTT. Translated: CASSWEAGAGSTEAFF. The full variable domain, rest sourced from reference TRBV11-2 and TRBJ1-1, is EAGVAQSPRYKIIEKRQSVAFWCNPISGHATLYWYQQILGQGPKLLIQFQNNGVVDDSQLPKDRFSAERLKGVDSTLKIQPAKLEDSAVYLCASSWEAGAGSTEAFFGQGTRLTVV.

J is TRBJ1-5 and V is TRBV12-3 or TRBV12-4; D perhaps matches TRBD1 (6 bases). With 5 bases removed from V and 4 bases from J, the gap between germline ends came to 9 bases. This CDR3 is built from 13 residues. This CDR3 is CASSDRLNQPQHF. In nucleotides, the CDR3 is TGTGCCAGCAGTGACAGGTTGAATCAGCCCCAGCATTTT.

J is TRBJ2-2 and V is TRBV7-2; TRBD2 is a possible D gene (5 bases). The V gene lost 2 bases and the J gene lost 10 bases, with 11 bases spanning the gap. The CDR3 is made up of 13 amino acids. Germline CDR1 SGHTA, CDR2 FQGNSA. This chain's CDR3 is CASSLWVGVELFF. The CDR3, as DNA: TGTGCCAGCAGCTTATGGGTCGGGGTGGAGCTGTTTTTT.

CDR3 in DNA: TGTGCCAGCAGCTTCGGACTAGCGGGGGGGCGAGAGACCCAGTACTTC. Its protein is CASSFGLAGGRETQYF. The chain has TRBV7-6 and TRBJ2-5, with TRBD2 identical over 15 bases. The CDR3 length is 16 residues. V dropped 3 bases and J dropped 4; count of bases not matched to a gene: 3. Looked up from germline, CDR1 is SGHVS and CDR2 is FNYEAQ.

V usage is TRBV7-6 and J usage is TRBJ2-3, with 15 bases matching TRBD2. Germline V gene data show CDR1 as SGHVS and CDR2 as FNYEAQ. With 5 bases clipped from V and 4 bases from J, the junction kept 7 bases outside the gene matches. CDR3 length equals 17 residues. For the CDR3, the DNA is TGTGCCAGCAGCCTCGGACTAGCGGGGGGGCTGGCAGATACGCAGTATTTT. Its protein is CASSLGLAGGLADTQYF.

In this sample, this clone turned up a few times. CDR3 coding DNA: TGTGCCAGCAGCCAAGGGGGGGAAGCTGGAAAACTGTTTTTT. Protein product: CASSQGGEAGKLFF. The rearrangement links TRBV3-1 (or the pseudogene TRBV3-2) to TRBJ1-4, with D perhaps matching TRBD1 (5 bases). V lost 1 base, J lost 10 bases, and 13 bases lay in between. Germline loops: CDR1 LGHDT, CDR2 YNNKEL (reference sequence). CDR3 length equals 14 residues.

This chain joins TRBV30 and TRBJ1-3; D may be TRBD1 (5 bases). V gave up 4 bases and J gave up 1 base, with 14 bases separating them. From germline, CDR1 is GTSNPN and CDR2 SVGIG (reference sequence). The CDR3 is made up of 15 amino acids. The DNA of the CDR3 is TGTGCCTGGACCCCCTTGGGGGGATCTGGAAACACCATATATTTT. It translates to CAWTPLGGSGNTIYF.

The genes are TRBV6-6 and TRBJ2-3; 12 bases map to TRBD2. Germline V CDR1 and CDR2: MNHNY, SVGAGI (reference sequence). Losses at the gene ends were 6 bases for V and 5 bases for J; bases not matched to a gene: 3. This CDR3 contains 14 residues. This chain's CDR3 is CASRTSGGLDTQYF. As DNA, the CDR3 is TGTGCCAGCAGAACTAGCGGGGGGTTAGATACGCAGTATTTT.

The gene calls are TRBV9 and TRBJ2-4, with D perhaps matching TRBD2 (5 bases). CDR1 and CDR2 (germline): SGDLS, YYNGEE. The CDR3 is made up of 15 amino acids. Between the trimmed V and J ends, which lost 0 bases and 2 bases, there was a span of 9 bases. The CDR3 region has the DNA TGTGCCAGCAGCGTAGAGGCGGGTTCCAAAAACATTCAGTACTTC. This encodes CASSVEAGSKNIQYF.

The CDR3 spells CASSRGHRDYEQYF. The CDR3 DNA follows: TGCGCCAGCAGCCGGGGACACAGGGACTACGAGCAGTACTTC. The V and J genes are TRBV4-3 and TRBJ2-7; D is perhaps TRBD1 (6 bases). Looked up from germline, CDR1 is LGHNA and CDR2 is YSLEER. This CDR3 has 14 amino acids. Trimming left V 4 bases short and J 3 bases short, with 13 bases between.

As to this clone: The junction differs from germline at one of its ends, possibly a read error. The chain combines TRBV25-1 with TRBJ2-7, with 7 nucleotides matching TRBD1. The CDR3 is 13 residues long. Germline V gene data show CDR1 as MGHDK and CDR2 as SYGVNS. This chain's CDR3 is CASSEWTGGLKHF. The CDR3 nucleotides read TGTGCCAGCAGTGAATGGACAGGCGGATTGAAGCACTTC.

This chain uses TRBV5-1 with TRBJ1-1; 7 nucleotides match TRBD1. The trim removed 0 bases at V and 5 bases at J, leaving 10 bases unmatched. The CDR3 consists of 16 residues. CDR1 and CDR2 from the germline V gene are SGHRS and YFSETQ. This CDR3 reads CASSLAGAGGRTEAFF. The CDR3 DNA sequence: TGCGCCAGCAGCTTGGCCGGAGCAGGGGGACGGACTGAAGCTTTCTTT.

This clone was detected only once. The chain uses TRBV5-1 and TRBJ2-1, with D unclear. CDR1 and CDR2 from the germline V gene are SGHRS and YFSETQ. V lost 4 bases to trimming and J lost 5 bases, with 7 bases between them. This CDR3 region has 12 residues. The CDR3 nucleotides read TGCGCCAGCAGCCCCAGCGACAATGAGCAGTTCTTC. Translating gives CASSPSDNEQFF.

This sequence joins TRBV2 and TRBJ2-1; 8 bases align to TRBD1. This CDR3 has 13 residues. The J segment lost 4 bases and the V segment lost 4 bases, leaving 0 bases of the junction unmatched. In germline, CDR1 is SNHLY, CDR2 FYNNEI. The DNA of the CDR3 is TGTGCCAGCAGTGGACAGGGGTACAATGAGCAGTTCTTC. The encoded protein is CASSGQGYNEQFF.

The CDR3 sequence is CASSPPDRGLREQYF. As DNA, the CDR3 is TGTGCCAGCTCACCACCTGACAGGGGGCTGCGGGAGCAGTACTTC. This rearrangement joins TRBV18 to TRBJ2-7; TRBD1 agrees at 10 bases. From germline, CDR1 is KGHSH and CDR2 LQKENI. Trimming removed 0 bases from V and 7 bases from J; junction bases left unmatched: 6. The CDR3 consists of 15 residues.

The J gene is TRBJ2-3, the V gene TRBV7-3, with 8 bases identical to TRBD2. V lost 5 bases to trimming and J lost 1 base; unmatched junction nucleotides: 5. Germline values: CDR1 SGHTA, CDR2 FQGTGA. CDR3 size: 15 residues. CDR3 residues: CASSLGLAGTDTQYF. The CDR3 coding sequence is TGTGCCAGCAGCCTAGGACTAGCCGGCACAGATACGCAGTATTTT.

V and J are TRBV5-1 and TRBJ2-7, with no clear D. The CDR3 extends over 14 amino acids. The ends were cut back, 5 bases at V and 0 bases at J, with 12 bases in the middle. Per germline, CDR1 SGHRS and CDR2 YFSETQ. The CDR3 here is CASRPEEFSYEQYF. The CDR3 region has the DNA TGCGCCAGCAGACCCGAGGAGTTCTCCTACGAGCAGTACTTC.

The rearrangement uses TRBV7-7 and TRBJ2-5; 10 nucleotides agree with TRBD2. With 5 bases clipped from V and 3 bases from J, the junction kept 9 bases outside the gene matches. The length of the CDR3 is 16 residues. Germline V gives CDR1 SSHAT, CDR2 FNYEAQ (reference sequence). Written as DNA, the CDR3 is TGTGCCAGCAGCACCTTAGCGGGGGGTTTTAAAGAGACCCAGTACTTC. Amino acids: CASSTLAGGFKETQYF.

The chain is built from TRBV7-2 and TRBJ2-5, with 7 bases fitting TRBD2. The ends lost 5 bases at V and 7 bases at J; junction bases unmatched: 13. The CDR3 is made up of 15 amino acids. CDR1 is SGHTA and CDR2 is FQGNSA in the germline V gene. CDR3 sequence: CASSVSWVAGGTQYF. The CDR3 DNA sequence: TGTGCCAGCAGCGTGTCATGGGTAGCGGGCGGGACCCAGTACTTC.

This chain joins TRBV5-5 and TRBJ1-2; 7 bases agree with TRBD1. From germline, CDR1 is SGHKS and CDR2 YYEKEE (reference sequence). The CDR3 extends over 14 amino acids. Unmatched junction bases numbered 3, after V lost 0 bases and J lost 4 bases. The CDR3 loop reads CASSLGQGSYGYTF. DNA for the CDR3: TGTGCCAGCAGCTTGGGACAGGGTTCCTATGGCTACACCTTC.

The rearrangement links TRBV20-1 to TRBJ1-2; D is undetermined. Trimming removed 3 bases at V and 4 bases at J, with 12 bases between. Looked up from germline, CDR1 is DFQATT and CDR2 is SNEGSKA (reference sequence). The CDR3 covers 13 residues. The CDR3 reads CSASPEATYGYTF. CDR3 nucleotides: TGCAGTGCTAGTCCCGAGGCCACCTATGGCTACACCTTC.

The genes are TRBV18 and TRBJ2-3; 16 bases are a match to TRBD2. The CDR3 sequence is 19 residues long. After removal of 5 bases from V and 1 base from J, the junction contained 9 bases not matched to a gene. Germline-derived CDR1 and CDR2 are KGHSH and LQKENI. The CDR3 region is CASSSTGTSGGAGTDTQYF. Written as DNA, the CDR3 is TGTGCCAGCTCATCTACCGGGACTAGCGGGGGGGCCGGCACAGATACGCAGTATTTT.

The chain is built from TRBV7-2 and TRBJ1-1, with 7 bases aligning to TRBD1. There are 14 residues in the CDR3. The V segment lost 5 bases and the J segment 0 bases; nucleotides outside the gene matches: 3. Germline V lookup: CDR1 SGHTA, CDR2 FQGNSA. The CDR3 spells CASSRQGVNTEAFF. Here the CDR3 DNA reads TGTGCCAGCAGCCGGCAGGGGGTGAACACTGAAGCTTTCTTT.

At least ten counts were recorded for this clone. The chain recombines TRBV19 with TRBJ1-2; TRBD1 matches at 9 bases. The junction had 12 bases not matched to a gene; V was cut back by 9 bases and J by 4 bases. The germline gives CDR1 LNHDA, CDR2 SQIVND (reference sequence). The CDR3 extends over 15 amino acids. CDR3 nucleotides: TGTGCCAGCACCCATCGGACAGGGGTTAGCTATGGCTACACCTTC. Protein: CASTHRTGVSYGYTF.

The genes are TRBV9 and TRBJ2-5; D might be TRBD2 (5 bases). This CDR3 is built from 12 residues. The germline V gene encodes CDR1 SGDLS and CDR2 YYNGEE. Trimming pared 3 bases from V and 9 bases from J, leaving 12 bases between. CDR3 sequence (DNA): TGTGCCAGCAGCGATGTGGCGGAGGCCCAGTACTTC. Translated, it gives CASSDVAEAQYF.

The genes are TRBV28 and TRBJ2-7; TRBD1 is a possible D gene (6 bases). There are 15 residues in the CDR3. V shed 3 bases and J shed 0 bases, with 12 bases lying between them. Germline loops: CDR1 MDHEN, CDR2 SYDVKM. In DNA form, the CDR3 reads TGTGCCAGCAGTTTGCTCGGGGACATCTCCTACGAGCAGTACTTC. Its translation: CASSLLGDISYEQYF.

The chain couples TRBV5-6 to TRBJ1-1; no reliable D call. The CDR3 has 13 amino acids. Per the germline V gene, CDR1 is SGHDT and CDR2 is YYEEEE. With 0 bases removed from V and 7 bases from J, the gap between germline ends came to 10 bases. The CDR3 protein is CASSLGPQDEAFF. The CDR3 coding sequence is TGTGCCAGCAGCTTGGGACCCCAGGATGAAGCTTTCTTT.

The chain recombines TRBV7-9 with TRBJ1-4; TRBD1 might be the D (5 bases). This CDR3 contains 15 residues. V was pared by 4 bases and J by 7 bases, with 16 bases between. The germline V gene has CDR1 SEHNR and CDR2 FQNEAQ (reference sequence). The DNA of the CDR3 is TGTGCCAGCAGCTCCCCCCGGGACTTGTCTGAAAAACTGTTTTTT. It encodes CASSSPRDLSEKLFF.

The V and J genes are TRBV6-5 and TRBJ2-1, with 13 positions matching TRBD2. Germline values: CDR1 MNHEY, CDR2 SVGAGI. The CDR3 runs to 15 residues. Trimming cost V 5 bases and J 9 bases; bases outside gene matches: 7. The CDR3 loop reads CASSTSGGAGGEQFF. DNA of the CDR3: TGTGCCAGCAGTACTAGCGGGGGGGCAGGCGGTGAGCAGTTCTTC.

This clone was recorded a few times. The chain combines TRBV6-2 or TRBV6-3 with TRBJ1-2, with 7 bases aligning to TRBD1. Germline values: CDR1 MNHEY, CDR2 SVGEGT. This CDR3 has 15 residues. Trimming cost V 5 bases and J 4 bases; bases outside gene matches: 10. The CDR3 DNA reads TGTGCCAGCAGTAAAAGACAGGGTTCCTCCTATGGCTACACCTTC. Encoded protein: CASSKRQGSSYGYTF.

CDR3 region: CASSQEPHGGGYTF. The CDR3 DNA reads TGTGCCAGCAGCCAAGAGCCCCACGGCGGTGGCTACACCTTC. The chain has TRBV3-1 (or the pseudogene TRBV3-2) and TRBJ1-2; D remains unclear. The CDR3 spans 14 residues. Germline V gene lookup returns CDR1 LGHDT and CDR2 YNNKEL (reference sequence). V was shortened by 0 bases and J by 7 bases, with 12 bases between the two germline ends.